A selection of T cell receptor beta chains follows, all from one sample in a study of cytomegalovirus exposure and HLA in healthy donors. The protocol was immunoSEQ multiplex PCR, while the TCRdb copy is restricted to in-frame clones and leaves out a portion. The table lists approximately 120,000 clones, approximately 17% of them singletons. What was sequenced was PBMCs. The receptors derive from a female donor in good health and CMV-seropositive. Both conserved end residues are part of each CDR3. A D gene is named only where the DNA matches it firmly. Clone size, where shown, is once, few, many, or a class for clones that have expanded.

size | J | D | V | DNA | CDR3
. | TRBJ1-3 | . | TRBV6-5 | TGTGCCAGCAGTTACAGCGGGGACTCTGGAAACACCATATATTTT | CASSYSGDSGNTIYF
. | TRBJ2-5 | TRBD1 | TRBV4-3 | TGCGCCAGCAGCCAAGATAGGGACAGGGGCCAAGAGACCCAGTACTTC | CASSQDRDRGQETQYF
. | TRBJ1-2 | . | TRBV7-6 | TGTGCCAGCGGGGGACAAAACTATGGCTACACCTTC | CASGGQNYGYTF
. | TRBJ2-7 | . | TRBV5-1 | TGCGCCAGCAGCTTGAGGTTTTCTGGCACTAACTACGAGCAGTACTTC | CASSLRFSGTNYEQYF
. | TRBJ1-3 | . | TRBV5-1 | TGCGCCAGCAGCTTGGTCCCCAGCTCTGGAAACACCATATATTTT | CASSLVPSSGNTIYF
. | TRBJ2-7 | . | TRBV6-1 | TGTGCCAGCACCCAACCGGGACACTTCTACGAGCAGTACTTC | CASTQPGHFYEQYF
few | TRBJ2-1 | . | TRBV28 | TGTGCCAGCAGTTTAGCCGGCAATGAGCAGTTCTTC | CASSLAGNEQFF
. | TRBJ2-7 | . | TRBV5-1 | TGCGCCAGCACGGCAACAGGGAAGGGACAATACGAGCAGTACTTC | CASTATGKGQYEQYF
. | TRBJ2-5 | TRBD1 | TRBV5-4 | TGTGCCAGCAGCTTTTTACAGGGGAAAAAAGAGACCCAGTACTTC | CASSFLQGKKETQYF
. | TRBJ2-7 | . | TRBV15 | TGTGCCACCAGCAGATCCAGAACCCGCGGGGTATGGGCTTACGAGCAGTACTTC | CATSRSRTRGVWAYEQYF
. | TRBJ2-7 | . | TRBV2 | TGTGCCAGCAGTGTAACTGGGACTGGGGAGCCGTACTTC | CASSVTGTGEPYF
few | TRBJ1-2 | . | TRBV28 | TGTGCCAGCAGTTTTGGCGGTAGCGTTCCCTATGGCTACACCTTC | CASSFGGSVPYGYTF
few | TRBJ1-1 | . | TRBV30 | TGTGCCTGGACCCCTAGGGGAAGGGGGTCTGACTGGGCCGAAGCTTTCTTT | CAWTPRGRGSDWAEAFF
. | TRBJ2-7 | TRBD1 | TRBV5-4 | TGTGCCAGCGGCAGGGGGACGGACGAGCAGTACTTC | CASGRGTDEQYF
. | TRBJ1-5 | TRBD1 | TRBV27 | TGTGCCAGCCGCAGTACTGGGACAGGTTATCAGCCCCAGCATTTT | CASRSTGTGYQPQHF
. | TRBJ2-6 | TRBD1 | TRBV18 | TGTGCCAGCCACACAGGGGGCACTGGGGCCAACGTCCTGACTTTC | CASHTGGTGANVLTF
. | TRBJ1-4 | . | TRBV7-2 | TGTGCCAGCAGCTTAGGAGTACAGGTGTCGGATGAAAAACTGTTTTTT | CASSLGVQVSDEKLFF
few | TRBJ2-1 | TRBD2 | TRBV5-4 | TGTGCCAGCCAATTAGCGGGGGAGGGATACAATGAGCAGTTCTTC | CASQLAGEGYNEQFF
. | TRBJ2-7 | . | TRBV6-6 | TGTGCCAGCAAGGACAGAAGCGAGCAGTACTTC | CASKDRSEQYF
. | TRBJ1-1 | . | TRBV19 | TGTGCCAGTAGTATAGAATTCGGAGCTTTCTTT | CASSIEFGAFF
. | TRBJ2-1 | . | TRBV7-9 | TGTGCCAGCAGCTCCATTCGACAGGGAGGCAATGAGCAGTTCTTC | CASSSIRQGGNEQFF
few | TRBJ1-5 | . | TRBV2 | TGTGCCAGCAGGAATGACAGGTTCAATCAGCCCCAGCATTTT | CASRNDRFNQPQHF
. | TRBJ2-5 | TRBD1 | TRBV30 | TGTGCCCTACGGACAGGAGGTCAAGAGACCCAGTACTTC | CALRTGGQETQYF
. | TRBJ1-1 | . | TRBV19 | TGTGCCAGTAGTATAGGGCAGGGTAAAACTGAAGCTTTCTTT | CASSIGQGKTEAFF
. | TRBJ2-3 | TRBD2 | TRBV5-4 | TGTGCCAGCAGCAAACCGACTAGCGGGAGTTCAGGCACGCAGTATTTT | CASSKPTSGSSGTQYF
. | TRBJ2-7 | . | TRBV30 | TGTGCCTGGACCCGGGACTTTAGAGGCTACGAGCAGTACTTC | CAWTRDFRGYEQYF
. | TRBJ1-1 | . | TRBV29-1 | TGCAGCGTTGTCAGGGTAGATAGAACTGAAGCTTTCTTT | CSVVRVDRTEAFF
few | TRBJ2-1 | . | TRBV7-7 | TGTGCTAGCAGCTTCCGGGGGATCTCCTACAATGAGCAGTTCTTC | CASSFRGISYNEQFF
few | TRBJ1-2 | . | TRBV28 | TGTGCCAGCAGTTTAGCGGGGTTCTATGGCTACACCTTC | CASSLAGFYGYTF
few | TRBJ1-5 | TRBD1 | TRBV4-1 | TGCGCCAGCAGCCACTCGACAGGGGGCGCGAGCAATCAGCCCCAGCATTTT | CASSHSTGGASNQPQHF
few | TRBJ2-2 | TRBD2 | TRBV10-3 | TGTGCCATCAGTGATTATTCGGGACTAGGTAGCACCGGGGAGCTGTTTTTT | CAISDYSGLGSTGELFF
few | TRBJ2-7 | . | TRBV10-2 | TGCGCCAGCAGTGATTCTACGCTCGAGCAGTACTTC | CASSDSTLEQYF
few | TRBJ1-4 | TRBD1 | TRBV27 | TGTGCCAGCAGTGGGGAACAGGGGGCGGATGAAAAACTGTTTTTT | CASSGEQGADEKLFF
few | TRBJ2-5 | . | TRBV4-3 | TGCGCCAGCAGCCACCCCCCCCGCGGGGTGGCAGAGACCCAGTACTTC | CASSHPPRGVAETQYF
few | TRBJ1-1 | . | TRBV29-1 | TGCAGCGTGACCCAGGGGAACACTGAAGCTTTCTTT | CSVTQGNTEAFF
few | TRBJ2-7 | TRBD1 | TRBV4-1 | TGCGCCAGCAGCCAAGGACAGGGGTACTCCTACGAGCAGTACTTC | CASSQGQGYSYEQYF
. | TRBJ2-7 | . | TRBV7-9 | TGTGCCAGCAGCTTAGCCGGGGTACTCTACGAGCAGTACTTC | CASSLAGVLYEQYF
few | TRBJ1-4 | . | TRBV30 | TGTGCCTGGAGGACAGTAACTAATGAAAAACTGTTTTTT | CAWRTVTNEKLFF
few | TRBJ2-7 | TRBD1 | TRBV6-5 | TGTGCCAGCAGTCGTAACCGGGACAGGGTAGGCGAGCAGTACTTC | CASSRNRDRVGEQYF
. | TRBJ1-2 | . | TRBV28 | TGTGCCAGCAAGGACAACTATAACTATGGCTACACCTTC | CASKDNYNYGYTF
few | TRBJ1-5 | . | TRBV18 | TGTGCCAGCTCACCTGAGGTGAATCAGCCCCAGCATTTT | CASSPEVNQPQHF
few | TRBJ2-3 | TRBD2 | TRBV5-1 | TGCGCCAGCAGCTTGAGGACTAGCGGATACACAGATACGCAGTATTTT | CASSLRTSGYTDTQYF
few | TRBJ1-3 | . | TRBV19 | TGTGCCAGTAGTATTGGAGGTGCTATCCTCTCTGGAAACACCATATATTTT | CASSIGGAILSGNTIYF
. | TRBJ2-7 | TRBD2 | TRBV6-1 | TGTGCCAGCAGTGGAAGCGGCCGGCTAGCCGGGGGGTTCTCCTACGAGCAGTACTTC | CASSGSGRLAGGFSYEQYF
many | TRBJ1-4 | . | TRBV30 | TGTGCCTGGGGAGACAGGTCCAAACTGTTTTTT | CAWGDRSKLFF
. | TRBJ1-2 | TRBD1 | TRBV2 | TGTGCCAGCAGCGAGACAGGGCTTGGCTACACCTTC | CASSETGLGYTF
. | TRBJ1-1 | TRBD1 | TRBV9 | TGTGCCAGCAGCGGATCCGGGACAGCCGCTTTAGGCACTGAAGCTTTCTTT | CASSGSGTAALGTEAFF
. | TRBJ1-5 | . | TRBV6-1 | TGTGCCAGCAGTGAACGAGGCAATCAGCCCCAGCATTTT | CASSERGNQPQHF
few | TRBJ2-3 | . | TRBV9 | TGTGCCAGCAGCTGGCTCTCTACAGATACGCAGTATTTT | CASSWLSTDTQYF
few | TRBJ2-7 | TRBD2 | TRBV5-4 | TGTGCCAGCAGCTTGGCGGCTAGCGGGGTGAGAGAGCAGTACTTC | CASSLAASGVREQYF
. | TRBJ1-1 | TRBD1 | TRBV27 | TGTGCCAGCAGTTATAGACAGGGGGCTGAAGCTTTCTTT | CASSYRQGAEAFF
few | TRBJ2-3 | . | TRBV4-2 | TGTGCCAGCAGCCAAGAAGGAAGGCCGGGGGATACGCAGTATTTT | CASSQEGRPGDTQYF
. | TRBJ1-1 | TRBD1 | TRBV6-6 | TGTGCCAGCAGTTACCCCGAGGACAGGGGGTACACTGAAGCTTTCTTT | CASSYPEDRGYTEAFF
few | TRBJ2-5 | . | TRBV28 | TGTGCCAGCAAACAGGGAAGGGAGGAGACCCAGTACTTC | CASKQGREETQYF
. | TRBJ2-5 | . | TRBV5-1 | TGCGCCAGCAGCTTTGGCAGCCAAGAGACCCAGTACTTC | CASSFGSQETQYF